The rows below give T cell receptor beta chains drawn from one sample of a study of T cell responses to AZD1222 COVID-19 vaccine. Some clones are missing from TCRdb's copy, which holds only in-frame ones; the method was immunoSEQ multiplex PCR. Of some 99,000 clones listed, 88% are singletons. Sequencing was performed on peripheral blood, taken 28 days after the second AZD1222 dose. All receptors derive from an adult who received the AZD1222 COVID-19 vaccine. CDR3s include the opening cysteine and the closing phenylalanine or tryptophan. The order of the fields is J gene, D gene, clone size, CDR3 length, V gene, CDR3 protein, CDR3 DNA. The D gene is left open where the match is weak. Size tells how often a clone was seen (once, few, many) or the class of an expanded clone, and some rows leave it out.

TRBJ2-7	.	.	15	TRBV11-2	CASSSSWATTYEQYF	TGTGCCAGCAGCTCGTCGTGGGCAACAACCTACGAGCAGTACTTC
TRBJ1-2	.	.	13	TRBV29-1	CSVEYAGANGYTF	TGCAGCGTTGAGTATGCGGGGGCGAATGGCTACACCTTC
TRBJ1-2	.	.	12	TRBV7-2	CASSFRDHGYTF	TGTGCCAGCAGCTTTAGGGATCATGGCTACACCTTC
TRBJ2-7	TRBD1	.	17	TRBV6-4	CASSPQGGRNYIYEQYF	TGTGCCAGCAGTCCACAGGGGGGTCGGAATTATATCTACGAGCAGTACTTC
TRBJ2-5	.	few	12	TRBV6-5	CASRGAQETQYF	TGTGCCAGCAGAGGGGCGCAAGAGACCCAGTACTTC
TRBJ2-7	.	.	13	TRBV28	CASSSGIAYEQYF	TGTGCCAGCAGTTCAGGGATTGCCTACGAGCAGTACTTC
TRBJ1-3	TRBD1	.	14	TRBV9	CASSARGLGNTIYF	TGTGCCAGCAGCGCCAGGGGGCTAGGAAACACCATATATTTT
TRBJ1-1	TRBD1	.	18	TRBV28	CASTIGSWGQGLESEAFF	TGTGCCAGCACTATAGGGAGCTGGGGACAGGGTTTAGAGTCTGAAGCTTTCTTT
TRBJ2-7	.	.	13	TRBV18	CASSPDNTYEQYF	TGTGCCAGCTCACCGGACAATACCTACGAGCAGTACTTC
TRBJ2-1	TRBD2	once	15	TRBV11-1	CASSSTGGPYNEQFF	TGTGCCAGCAGCTCCACGGGAGGGCCCTACAATGAGCAGTTCTTC
TRBJ2-4	.	.	15	TRBV28	CASSPGTLPKNIQYF	TGTGCCAGCAGTCCCGGGACACTTCCCAAAAACATTCAGTACTTC
TRBJ1-1	.	.	15	TRBV3-1/TRBV3-2	CASSQDSGVGTEAFF	TGTGCCAGCAGCCAAGATAGCGGTGTTGGCACTGAAGCTTTCTTT
TRBJ2-1	TRBD2	.	17	TRBV13	CASSKTSGRSSYNEQFF	TGTGCCAGCAGCAAGACTAGCGGGAGGTCCTCCTACAATGAGCAGTTCTTC
TRBJ1-2	TRBD1	once	15	TRBV27	CASSLVGQGTLGYTF	TGTGCCAGCAGTTTAGTGGGACAGGGGACCCTTGGCTACACCTTC
TRBJ2-5	TRBD1	.	13	TRBV2	CASRQGVQETQYF	TGTGCCAGCAGACAGGGGGTCCAAGAGACCCAGTACTTC
TRBJ1-1	.	.	14	TRBV28	CASSRDRRGTEAFF	TGTGCCAGCAGTCGAGACAGGAGGGGCACTGAAGCTTTCTTT
TRBJ1-5	TRBD1	.	17	TRBV4-1	CASSQDYRDSGIQPQHF	TGCGCCAGCAGCCAAGATTACCGGGACAGCGGGATTCAGCCCCAGCATTTT
TRBJ2-5	TRBD1	.	14	TRBV4-2	CASSQGQGTETQYF	TGTGCCAGCAGCCAAGGACAGGGCACGGAGACCCAGTACTTC
TRBJ2-5	.	.	14	TRBV2	CASRGLMSGETQYF	TGTGCCAGCAGAGGACTAATGTCTGGAGAGACCCAGTACTTC
TRBJ1-3	.	few	14	TRBV2	CASSEHRRGNTIYF	TGTGCCAGCAGTGAACACCGCAGGGGAAACACCATATATTTT
TRBJ2-1	.	.	17	TRBV25-1	CASSVKEVNSSYNEQFF	TGTGCCAGCAGTGTGAAGGAGGTTAATAGCTCCTACAATGAGCAGTTCTTC
TRBJ1-5	.	.	16	TRBV27	CASSLSVDRLHQPQHF	TGTGCCAGCAGTTTATCGGTAGACAGGCTACATCAGCCCCAGCATTTT
TRBJ1-1	TRBD1	.	14	TRBV5-1	CASSRGQPNTEAFF	TGCGCCAGCAGCAGGGGACAGCCAAACACTGAAGCTTTCTTT
TRBJ2-1	.	.	11	TRBV28	CASTAGRVWFF	TGTGCCAGCACCGCCGGTCGAGTTTGGTTCTTC
TRBJ2-7	TRBD2	.	12	TRBV20-1	CSASLADYEQYF	TGCAGTGCTAGTCTAGCGGACTACGAGCAGTACTTC
TRBJ1-6	TRBD1	once	16	TRBV30	CAWTLGDRGKNSPLHF	TGTGCCTGGACTCTGGGGGACAGGGGAAAAAATTCACCCCTCCACTTT
TRBJ2-1	.	.	11	TRBV28	CASSFYNEQFF	TGTGCCAGCAGTTTTTACAATGAGCAGTTCTTC
TRBJ1-6	.	.	15	TRBV11-2	CASSPTTEGDSPLHF	TGTGCCAGCAGCCCCACGACAGAAGGCGATTCACCCCTCCACTTT
TRBJ2-3	TRBD2	.	16	TRBV6-1	CASSGTSGGLTDTQYF	TGTGCCAGCAGTGGGACTAGCGGGGGCCTCACAGATACGCAGTATTTT
TRBJ2-1	TRBD2	.	17	TRBV27	CASSSSGLKRGDNEQFF	TGTGCCAGCAGTTCCTCGGGATTGAAGCGGGGAGACAATGAGCAGTTCTTC
TRBJ2-2	TRBD2	few	16	TRBV7-7	CASSLRLATNTGELFF	TGTGCCAGCAGCCTGCGACTAGCGACTAACACCGGGGAGCTGTTTTTT
TRBJ2-1	.	.	13	TRBV3-1/TRBV3-2	CASSPDLRNEQFF	TGTGCCAGCAGCCCTGACTTACGCAATGAGCAGTTCTTC
TRBJ1-1	.	.	13	TRBV12-3/TRBV12-4	CATRDNLNTEAFF	TGTGCCACCCGGGACAACCTGAACACTGAAGCTTTCTTT
TRBJ1-5	.	.	13	TRBV6-5	CASVRVGDQPQHF	TGTGCCAGCGTCAGGGTAGGGGATCAGCCCCAGCATTTT
TRBJ2-1	.	.	16	TRBV3-1/TRBV3-2	CASSQSRFLSYNEQFF	TGTGCCAGCAGCCAATCTAGATTCCTCTCCTACAATGAGCAGTTCTTC
TRBJ2-7	.	.	15	TRBV19	CASRGAGQRTYEQYF	TGTGCCAGTAGGGGAGCAGGACAGAGAACCTACGAGCAGTACTTC
TRBJ1-2	TRBD1	.	13	TRBV24-1	CATSETGDVGYTF	TGTGCCACCAGTGAGACAGGGGATGTTGGCTACACCTTC
TRBJ2-7	.	few	15	TRBV14	CASSHPRVGGYEQYF	TGTGCCAGCAGCCATCCTAGAGTGGGTGGCTACGAGCAGTACTTC
TRBJ2-5	TRBD1	once	15	TRBV18	CASSPGTGIQETQYF	TGTGCCAGCTCACCAGGGACAGGGATCCAAGAGACCCAGTACTTC
TRBJ1-6	.	.	15	TRBV6-5	CASTPIGAVNSPLHF	TGTGCCAGCACCCCGATCGGGGCGGTCAATTCACCCCTCCACTTT
TRBJ2-3	.	.	16	TRBV6-1	CASSVLQRISTDTQYF	TGTGCCAGCAGTGTCCTCCAGCGAATTAGCACAGATACGCAGTATTTT
TRBJ2-1	TRBD2	.	16	TRBV9	CASSVTTSGVYNEQFF	TGTGCCAGCAGCGTGACCACTAGCGGGGTGTACAATGAGCAGTTCTTC
TRBJ1-6	.	.	13	TRBV10-3	CAIGSFRNSPLHF	TGTGCCATCGGCTCGTTTCGGAATTCACCCCTCCACTTT
TRBJ1-2	.	.	17	TRBV9	CASSVGGARTVNYGYTF	TGTGCCAGCAGCGTAGGAGGGGCGAGAACGGTTAACTATGGCTACACCTTC
TRBJ1-1	.	.	12	TRBV6-6	CASKTGAPEAFF	TGTGCCAGCAAGACGGGGGCCCCTGAAGCTTTCTTT
TRBJ1-2	.	.	13	TRBV19	CASNYGSGDGYTF	TGTGCCAGTAACTACGGGAGCGGGGATGGCTACACCTTC
TRBJ2-7	.	.	13	TRBV5-4	CASTRGSVDEQYF	TGTGCCAGCACCCGAGGGTCCGTAGACGAGCAGTACTTC
TRBJ2-7	.	.	13	TRBV30	CAWSAATPPKQYF	TGTGCCTGGAGTGCCGCTACCCCGCCCAAGCAGTACTTC
TRBJ1-3	.	.	11	TRBV29-1	CSVLSGNTIYF	TGCAGCGTTCTATCTGGAAACACCATATATTTT
TRBJ2-7	.	.	14	TRBV19	CASSIVDSSYEQYF	TGTGCCAGTAGTATCGTGGACAGTTCCTACGAGCAGTACTTC
TRBJ2-5	TRBD1	.	15	TRBV7-7	CASSLWTGGQETQYF	TGTGCCAGCAGCCTATGGACAGGGGGTCAGGAGACCCAGTACTTC
TRBJ2-7	.	.	12	TRBV14	CASSQVIYEQYF	TGTGCCAGCAGCCAAGTAATCTACGAGCAGTACTTC
TRBJ2-1	TRBD2	once	15	TRBV28	CASWTSGDPYNEQFF	TGTGCCAGCTGGACTAGCGGGGACCCTTACAATGAGCAGTTCTTC